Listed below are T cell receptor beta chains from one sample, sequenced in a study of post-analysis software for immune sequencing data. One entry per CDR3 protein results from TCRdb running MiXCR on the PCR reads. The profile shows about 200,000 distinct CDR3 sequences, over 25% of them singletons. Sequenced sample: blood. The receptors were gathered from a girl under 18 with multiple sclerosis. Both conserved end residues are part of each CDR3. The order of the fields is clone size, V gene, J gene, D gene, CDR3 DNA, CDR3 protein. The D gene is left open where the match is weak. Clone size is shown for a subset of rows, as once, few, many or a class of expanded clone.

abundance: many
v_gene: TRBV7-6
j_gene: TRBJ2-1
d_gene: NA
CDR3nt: TGTGCCAGCAGCTTAGTCGCCGGCAATGAGCAGTTCTTC
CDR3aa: CASSLVAGNEQFF

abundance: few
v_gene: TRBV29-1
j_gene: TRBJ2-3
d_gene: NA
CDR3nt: TGCAGCGTTGAGAGTCCTTTTTCCGCCGTGGGTACGCAGTATTTT
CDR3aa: CSVESPFSAVGTQYF

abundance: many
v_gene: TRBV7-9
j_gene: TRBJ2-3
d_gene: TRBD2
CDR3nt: TGTGCCAGCAGCTTAGGTCCGGGACTAGCGGGAGGCCCAGATACGCAGTATTTT
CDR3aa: CASSLGPGLAGGPDTQYF

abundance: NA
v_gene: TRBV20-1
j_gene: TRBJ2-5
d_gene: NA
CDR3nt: TGCAGTGCTAGACCGCGTCCGGAGACCCAGTACTTC
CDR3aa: CSARPRPETQYF

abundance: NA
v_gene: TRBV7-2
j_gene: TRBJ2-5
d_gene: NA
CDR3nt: TGTGCCAGCAGCTTAGTTGGGGGGGCGGAGACCCAGTACTTC
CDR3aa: CASSLVGGAETQYF

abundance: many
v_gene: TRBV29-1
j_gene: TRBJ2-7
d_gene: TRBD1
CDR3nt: TGCAGCGTAAAGACAGGGAGCGGCTACGAGCAGTACTTC
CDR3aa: CSVKTGSGYEQYF

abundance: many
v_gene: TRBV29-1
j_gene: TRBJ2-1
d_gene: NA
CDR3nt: TGCAGCTTCCGACAGGATTCCTACAATGAGCAGTTCTTC
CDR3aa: CSFRQDSYNEQFF

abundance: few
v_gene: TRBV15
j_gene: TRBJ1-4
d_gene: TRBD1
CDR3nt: TGTGCCACCAGCAAAGAGAGACAGGGCCTTTTGGAAAAACTGTTTTTT
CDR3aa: CATSKERQGLLEKLFF

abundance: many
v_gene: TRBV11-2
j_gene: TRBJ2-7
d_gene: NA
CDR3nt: TGTGCCAGCAGCTTAGATGCTTACAAAGACGAGCAGTACTTC
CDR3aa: CASSLDAYKDEQYF

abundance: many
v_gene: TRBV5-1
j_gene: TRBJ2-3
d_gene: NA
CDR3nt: TGCGCCAGCAGGCTGGGGTGGACAGATACGCAGTATTTT
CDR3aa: CASRLGWTDTQYF

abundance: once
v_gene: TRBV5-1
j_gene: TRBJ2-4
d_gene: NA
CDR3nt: TGCGCCAGTCAGGGTACAATAATTTGGGCCAAAAACATTCGGTACTTC
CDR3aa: CASQGTIIWAKNIRYF

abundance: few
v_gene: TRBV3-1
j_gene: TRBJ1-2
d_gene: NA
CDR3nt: TGTGCCAGCAGAGGGGGGACGATCGGCTACACCTTC
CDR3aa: CASRGGTIGYTF

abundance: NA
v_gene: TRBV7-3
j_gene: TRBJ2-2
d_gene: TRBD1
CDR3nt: TGTGCCAGCAGCTGGACAGGGCCCCCCGGGGGGCTGTTTTTT
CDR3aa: CASSWTGPPGGLFF

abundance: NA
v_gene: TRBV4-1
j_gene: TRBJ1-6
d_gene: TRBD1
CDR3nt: TGCGCCAGCAGCCGGATAGGTTCGAGACAGGGGAATTCACCCCTCCACTTT
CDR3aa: CASSRIGSRQGNSPLHF

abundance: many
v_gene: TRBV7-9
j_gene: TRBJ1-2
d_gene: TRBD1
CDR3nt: TGTGCCAGCAGCTCCAACTCGATCGGGACAGGGGAACATGGCTACACCTTC
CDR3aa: CASSSNSIGTGEHGYTF

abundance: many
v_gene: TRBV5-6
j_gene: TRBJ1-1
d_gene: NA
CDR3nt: TGTGCCAGCAGCTTGGTACTTAACACTGAAGCTTTCTTT
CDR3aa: CASSLVLNTEAFF

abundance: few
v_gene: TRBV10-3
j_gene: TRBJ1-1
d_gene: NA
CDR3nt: TGTGCCATCGGACTACAGGGAGGCACTGAAGCTTTCTTT
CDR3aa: CAIGLQGGTEAFF

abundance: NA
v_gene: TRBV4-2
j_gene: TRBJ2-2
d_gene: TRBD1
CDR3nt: TGTGCCAGCAGCCCGGGACAGCACACCGGGGAGCTGTTTTTT
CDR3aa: CASSPGQHTGELFF

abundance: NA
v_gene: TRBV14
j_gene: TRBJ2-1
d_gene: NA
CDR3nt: TGTGCCAGCAGCCAAGACTCCATTCTAACTCACAATGAGCAGTTCTTC
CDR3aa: CASSQDSILTHNEQFF

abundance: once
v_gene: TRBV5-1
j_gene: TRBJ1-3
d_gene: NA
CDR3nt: TGCGCCAGCAGCCCTATCCCAGGGAGCGGAAACGCCATATATTTT
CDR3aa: CASSPIPGSGNAIYF

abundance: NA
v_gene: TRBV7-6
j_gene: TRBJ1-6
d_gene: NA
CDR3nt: TGTGCCAGCAGTAATTCCTCGCCAAGGGGACGGTGGAATTCACCCCTCCACTTT
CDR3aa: CASSNSSPRGRWNSPLHF

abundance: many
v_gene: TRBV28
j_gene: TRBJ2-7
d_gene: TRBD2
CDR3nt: TGTGCCAGCAGTCCCCCTAGCGGGAGAAGGACCTACGAGCAGTACTTC
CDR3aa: CASSPPSGRRTYEQYF

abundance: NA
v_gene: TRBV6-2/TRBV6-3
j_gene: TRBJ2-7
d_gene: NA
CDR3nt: TGTGCCAGCAGTTACTCGTACGGTGACCCCCACGAGCAGTACTTC
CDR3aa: CASSYSYGDPHEQYF

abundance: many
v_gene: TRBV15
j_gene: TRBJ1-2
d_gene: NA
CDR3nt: TGTGCCACCAGCAGAGGTCCGGCTGGCTACACCTTC
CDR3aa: CATSRGPAGYTF

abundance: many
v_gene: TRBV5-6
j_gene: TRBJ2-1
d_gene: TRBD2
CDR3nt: TGTGCCAGCAGCAATAGCGGGGGGGGCTCCTACAATGAGCAGTTCTTC
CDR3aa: CASSNSGGGSYNEQFF

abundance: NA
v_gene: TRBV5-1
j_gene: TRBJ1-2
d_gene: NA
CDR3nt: TGCGCCAGCAGCGGAACAGGGTCGGGGAATTATGGCTACACCTTC
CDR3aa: CASSGTGSGNYGYTF

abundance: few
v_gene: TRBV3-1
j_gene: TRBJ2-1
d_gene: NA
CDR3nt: TGTGCCAGCAGCCAAGTGACTAGGCCCCGACCCGAAGGGAATGAGCAGTTCTTC
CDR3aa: CASSQVTRPRPEGNEQFF

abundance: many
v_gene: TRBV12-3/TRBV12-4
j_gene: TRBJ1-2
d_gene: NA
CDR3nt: TGTGCCAGCAGCCCCTCGGGAGTTAACTATGGCTACACCTTC
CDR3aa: CASSPSGVNYGYTF

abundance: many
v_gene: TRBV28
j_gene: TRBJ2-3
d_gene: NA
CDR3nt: TGTGCCAGCAGTTTTGCTGGAGGCACAGATACGCAGTATTTT
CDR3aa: CASSFAGGTDTQYF

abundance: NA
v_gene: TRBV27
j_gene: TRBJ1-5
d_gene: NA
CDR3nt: TGTGCCAGCAGTTTATCGGTGGGGGGTGTGAATCAGCCCCAGCATTTT
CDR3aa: CASSLSVGGVNQPQHF

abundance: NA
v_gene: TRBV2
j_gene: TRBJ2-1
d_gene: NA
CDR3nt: TGTGCCAGCAGGGTCCGGACTACCAGTTGCAATGAGCAGTTCTTC
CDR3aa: CASRVRTTSCNEQFF

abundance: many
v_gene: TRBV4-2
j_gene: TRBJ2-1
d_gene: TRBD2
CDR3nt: TGTGCCAGCAGCCAAGATAGGGCTAGCGGGGGTAGGAGTGAGCAGTTCTTC
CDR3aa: CASSQDRASGGRSEQFF

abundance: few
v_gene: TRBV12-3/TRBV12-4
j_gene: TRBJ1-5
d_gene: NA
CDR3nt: TGTGCCAGCGCCGGGGAGGGGTTTGACAATCAGCCCCAGCATTTT
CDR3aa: CASAGEGFDNQPQHF

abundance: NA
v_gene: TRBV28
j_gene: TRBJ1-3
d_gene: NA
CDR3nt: TGTGCCAGCAGCCCCCCCCACAGGGCTGACACCATATATTTT
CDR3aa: CASSPPHRADTIYF

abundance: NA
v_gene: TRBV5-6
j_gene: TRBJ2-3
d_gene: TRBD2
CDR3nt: TGTGCCAGCTCCCTTATGGGGGGGAGCACAGATACGCAGTATTTT
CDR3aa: CASSLMGGSTDTQYF

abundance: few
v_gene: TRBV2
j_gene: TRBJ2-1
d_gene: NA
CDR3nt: TGTGCCAGTACTAGGAGGGGGAGAAGCTCCTACAATGAGCAGTTCTTC
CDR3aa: CASTRRGRSSYNEQFF

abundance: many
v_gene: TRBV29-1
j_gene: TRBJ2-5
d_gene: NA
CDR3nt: TGCAGCGGCGTGGGACAATTAGGAGAGACCCAGTACTTC
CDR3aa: CSGVGQLGETQYF

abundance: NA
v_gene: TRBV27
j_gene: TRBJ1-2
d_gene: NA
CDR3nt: TGTGCCAGCAGTTCCTCCGGGGAGATCTATGGCTACACCTTC
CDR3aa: CASSSSGEIYGYTF

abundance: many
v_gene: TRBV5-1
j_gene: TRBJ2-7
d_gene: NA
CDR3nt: TGCGCCAGCAGCTTGGGGACAGTCCACTCCTACGAGCAGTACTTC
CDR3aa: CASSLGTVHSYEQYF

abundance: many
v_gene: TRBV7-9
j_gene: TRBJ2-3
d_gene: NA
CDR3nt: TGTGCCAGCAGGAACAAGGAGCTTACGCAGTATTTT
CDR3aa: CASRNKELTQYF

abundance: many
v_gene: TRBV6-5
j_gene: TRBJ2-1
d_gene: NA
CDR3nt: TGTGCCAGCAGTTACTCGTTGCCCCCCGGCGTTTACAATGAGCAGTTCTTC
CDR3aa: CASSYSLPPGVYNEQFF